These 30 T cell receptor beta chains were all obtained from the same sample, sequenced in a study of cytomegalovirus exposure and HLA in healthy donors (dated by TCRdb to about 2017). Receptor libraries were prepared by the immunoSEQ multiplex PCR assay. For the multiplex PCR, a mixture combining 60 forward primers for TCR Vbeta segments and 13 reverse primers for TCR Jbeta segments was used. The table was pulled from immuneACCESS by TCRdb, which kept in-frame rearrangements only. Such tables lose some clones; where checked, under half of the loss comes from unresolved V genes, and the rest has no known cause. In this sample the table shows 63,000 or so clones, around 73% of which occur a single time. The top ten clones comprise roughly 5.5% of the sample. The sample comprised PBMCs. The receptors were gathered from a man between 45 and 60 years old in good health and CMV-seronegative.

This chain joins TRBV7-3 and TRBJ2-1, with 8 bases identical to TRBD2. Germline loops: CDR1 SGHTA, CDR2 FQGTGA. The ends lost 5 bases at V and 4 bases at J; junction bases unmatched: 7. The CDR3 runs 15 residues. The CDR3 coding sequence is TGTGCCAGCAGCCCACCGGGACTAGGGTACAATGAGCAGTTCTTC. This translates into CASSPPGLGYNEQFF. Together with reference TRBV7-3 and TRBJ2-1, the CDR3 gives the full variable domain: GAGVSQTPSNKVTEKGKYVELRCDPISGHTALYWYRQSLGQGPEFLIYFQGTGAADDSGLPNDRFFAVRPEGSVSTLKIQRTERGDSAVYLCASSPPGLGYNEQFFGPGTRLTVL.

The CDR3 DNA sequence: TGTGCCAGCAGTTTGGGGACAGCCTATGGCTACACCTTC. Protein: CASSLGTAYGYTF. This chain connects TRBV27 to TRBJ1-2, with TRBD1 matching over 7 bases. V lost 3 bases and J lost 4; bases outside the gene matches: 2. The CDR3 covers 13 residues. Per germline, CDR1 MNHEY and CDR2 SMNVEV (reference sequence).

J is TRBJ2-2 and V is TRBV9; 8 positions agree with TRBD1. CDR1 is SGDLS and CDR2 is YYNGEE in the germline V gene. With 3 bases clipped from V and 3 bases from J, the junction kept 7 bases outside the gene matches. The CDR3 covers 16 residues. CDR3 nucleotides: TGTGCCAGCAGCGCCCTGGACAGGGAATACACCGGGGAGCTGTTTTTT. It yields the protein CASSALDREYTGELFF. Supplemented by reference TRBV9 and TRBJ2-2, the full variable domain reads DSGVTQTPKHLITATGQRVTLRCSPRSGDLSVYWYQQSLDQGLQFLIQYYNGEERAKGNILERFSAQQFPDLHSELNLSSLELGDSALYFCASSALDREYTGELFFGEGSRLTVL.

The table lists this clone with a count of one. This chain connects TRBV6-6 to TRBJ2-7, with D tentatively TRBD2 (6 bases). The CDR3 extends over 14 amino acids. Looked up from germline, CDR1 is MNHNY and CDR2 is SVGAGI (reference sequence). V was trimmed by 0 bases and J by 7 bases, leaving 13 bases between them. The CDR3 nucleotides are TGTGCCAGCAGTTACTCTGTAGCAGGAGGGGAGCAGTACTTC. It translates to CASSYSVAGGEQYF.

The chain has TRBV2 and TRBJ1-1; D may be TRBD1 (6 bases). V dropped 7 bases and J dropped 7 bases, with 10 bases sitting between them. Germline V lookup: CDR1 SNHLY, CDR2 FYNNEI. This CDR3 is 11 amino acids long. For the CDR3, the DNA is TGTGCCAGCACCAGGGGAAATGAAGCTTTCTTT. Translated: CASTRGNEAFF.

The CDR3 is CASSLEGLSAEQFF. In DNA form, the CDR3 reads TGTGCCAGCAGCCTCGAAGGATTGAGCGCCGAGCAGTTCTTC. The gene calls are TRBV11-2 and TRBJ2-1; D gene uncertain. Looked up from germline, CDR1 is SGHAT and CDR2 is FQNNGV. V was cut by 5 bases and J by 10 bases, with 18 bases left in between. The CDR3 loop spans 14 amino acids.

V is TRBV5-8 and J is TRBJ1-2, with D tentatively TRBD1 (6 bases). Trimming shortened V by 2 bases and J by 3 bases, and 8 bases separated the two germline ends. This CDR3 region has 13 residues. Germline assignment: CDR1 SGHTS and CDR2 YDEGEE. Here the CDR3 reads CASSFGQHYGYTF. The CDR3 nucleotides are TGTGCCAGCAGCTTTGGACAGCACTATGGCTACACCTTC.

V gene TRBV6-1 combines with J gene TRBJ2-6, with TRBD1 matching 7 bases. The CDR3 extends over 15 amino acids. V shed 6 bases, J shed 2 bases, and the junction held 4 bases outside the gene matches. Germline V CDR1 and CDR2: MNHNS, SASEGT. In nucleotides, the CDR3 is TGTGCCAGCAGACTAGGGGGCGCTGGGGCCAACGTCCTGACTTTC. Amino acids: CASRLGGAGANVLTF.

The genes are TRBV5-8 and TRBJ1-1; a weak D match, TRBD1 (5 bases). In germline, CDR1 is SGHTS, CDR2 YDEGEE. V was pared by 1 base and J by 1 base, with 11 bases between. The CDR3 is made up of 15 amino acids. The CDR3 spells CASSLLGETNTEAFF. Here the CDR3 DNA reads TGTGCCAGCAGCTTGCTAGGGGAAACGAACACTGAAGCTTTCTTT.

The chain couples TRBV14 to TRBJ2-5; D might be TRBD1 (7 bases). Germline V gene lookup returns CDR1 SGHDN and CDR2 FVKESK. Trimming took 6 bases from V and 2 from J, leaving 19 bases between them. CDR3 length equals 16 residues. The CDR3, as DNA: TGTGCCAGCAGTCTTAGGGGGCGCGGGGTACAAGAGACCCAGTACTTC. It translates to CASSLRGRGVQETQYF.

This clone was seen a few times. The J gene is TRBJ1-2, the V gene TRBV6-4; D is unresolved. The CDR3 sequence is 15 residues long. V lost 0 bases and J 0 bases, leaving 8 bases between the germline ends. Germline V lookup: CDR1 MRHNA, CDR2 SNTAGT. The CDR3 protein is CASSDSGIPNYGYTF. CDR3 coding DNA: TGTGCCAGCAGTGACTCGGGCATCCCTAACTATGGCTACACCTTC.

About this clone: One end of the junction does not line up with germline, which may come from a read error. The chain is built from TRBV6-4 and TRBJ2-2, with 12 bases aligning to TRBD2. The CDR3 sequence is 20 residues long. Germline CDR1 MRHNA, CDR2 SNTAGT. The CDR3 nucleotides are TGTGCCAGCAGTGATTCACTCCTAGCGGGGGGGCCCGCCGAACACCGGGGAGCTGTTTTT. This gives the protein CASSDSLLAGGPAEHRGAVF.

This clone occurred a few times. The chain has TRBV9 and TRBJ1-1; unclear D gene. The CDR3 spans 13 residues. Trimming cost V 0 bases and J 0 bases, with 3 bases left between them. Germline V gene data show CDR1 as SGDLS and CDR2 as YYNGEE. The CDR3 here is CASSVAVNTEAFF. Here the CDR3 DNA reads TGTGCCAGCAGCGTAGCCGTGAACACTGAAGCTTTCTTT. Together with reference TRBV9 and TRBJ1-1, the CDR3 gives the full variable domain: DSGVTQTPKHLITATGQRVTLRCSPRSGDLSVYWYQQSLDQGLQFLIQYYNGEERAKGNILERFSAQQFPDLHSELNLSSLELGDSALYFCASSVAVNTEAFFGQGTRLTVV.

The chain links TRBV5-4 to TRBJ2-5; 8 bases are a match to TRBD2. CDR1 is SGHNT, CDR2 YYREEE, per germline (reference sequence). The V segment lost 3 bases and the J segment 4 bases; nucleotides outside the gene matches: 8. CDR3 size: 15 residues. CDR3 nucleotide sequence: TGTGCCAGCAGCTACGTTAGGGCGGGGGGAGAGACCCAGTACTTC. Protein sequence: CASSYVRAGGETQYF. Based on the CDR3 plus reference TRBV5-4 and TRBJ2-5, the full variable domain is ETGVTQSPTHLIKTRGQQVTLRCSSQSGHNTVSWYQQALGQGPQFIFQYYREEENGRGNFPPRFSGLQFPNYSSELNVNALELDDSALYLCASSYVRAGGETQYFGPGTRLLVL.

V usage is TRBV25-1 and J usage is TRBJ2-7; 8 bases align to TRBD2. This CDR3 is built from 14 residues. V shed 8 bases, J shed 2 bases, and the junction held 8 bases outside the gene matches. Germline assignment: CDR1 MGHDK and CDR2 SYGVNS. Here the CDR3 DNA reads TGTGCCAGCGGACGGGAGGGGGGAGCCTACGAGCAGTACTTC. Residues: CASGREGGAYEQYF.

This clone was seen a single time. V gene TRBV9 combines with J gene TRBJ2-7; D perhaps matches TRBD2 (5 bases). The CDR3 has 16 residues. V was shortened by 3 bases and J by 6 bases, with 22 bases between the two germline ends. Germline assignment: CDR1 SGDLS and CDR2 YYNGEE. This CDR3 reads CASSAGLLGLSREQYF. In DNA, the CDR3 is TGTGCCAGCAGCGCAGGACTCCTGGGTTTATCCCGCGAGCAGTACTTC.

The chain employs TRBV27 and TRBJ2-1, with 9 bases fitting TRBD2. V dropped 6 bases and J dropped 1; count of bases not matched to a gene: 13. From germline, CDR1 is MNHEY and CDR2 SMNVEV (reference sequence). The CDR3 is 18 amino acids. CDR3 amino acids: CASRGLAGPAGSYNEQFF. DNA of the CDR3: TGTGCCAGCAGGGGTCTAGCGGGGCCCGCCGGATCCTACAATGAGCAGTTCTTC.

The chain uses TRBV6-1 and TRBJ1-5, with D hard to call. Germline V lookup: CDR1 MNHNS, CDR2 SASEGT. Trimming shortened V by 8 bases and J by 5 bases, and 13 bases separated the two germline ends. This CDR3 contains 13 residues. This chain's CDR3 is CASEFTVDQPQHF. The CDR3 coding sequence is TGTGCCAGCGAATTCACAGTGGATCAGCCCCAGCATTTT.

Regarding this clone: The junction and the germline gene differ at one end; a read error may be behind it. The J gene is TRBJ1-6, the V gene TRBV7-9, with D unclear. The length of the CDR3 is 12 residues. CDR1 is SEHNR, CDR2 FQNEAQ, per germline (reference sequence). This chain's CDR3 is CSSSPQNSPLHF. CDR3 nucleotide sequence: TGTTCCAGCAGCCCCCAAAATTCACCCCTCCACTTT.

The chain employs TRBV5-5 and TRBJ1-2; D perhaps matches TRBD1 (5 bases). Trimming removed 0 bases at V and 3 bases at J, with 12 bases between. CDR3 length: 15 amino acids. The germline gives CDR1 SGHKS, CDR2 YYEKEE (reference sequence). CDR3 loop: CASSLARQMDYGYTF. The CDR3 DNA reads as TGTGCCAGCAGCTTGGCGAGACAGATGGACTATGGCTACACCTTC.

The chain is built from TRBV6-1 and TRBJ1-6; 7 bases match TRBD1. The V gene end was trimmed by 3 bases and the J gene end by 14 bases; junction bases not matched to a gene: 7. Looked up from germline, CDR1 is MNHNS and CDR2 is SASEGT. The CDR3 loop spans 13 amino acids. The CDR3 region is CASSEGTVRSLHF. CDR3 coding DNA: TGTGCCAGCAGTGAGGGGACAGTTCGGTCCCTCCACTTT.

The J gene is TRBJ1-6, the V gene TRBV5-5; D ambiguous. The CDR3 has 14 amino acids. Germline loops: CDR1 SGHKS, CDR2 YYEKEE (reference sequence). V lost 4 bases and J lost 9, with 14 bases in between. CDR3 sequence: CASSLGVETSPLHF. CDR3 nucleotide sequence: TGTGCCAGCAGCCTGGGTGTGGAGACTTCACCCCTCCACTTT.

This chain links TRBV6-1 with TRBJ2-7, with 7 bases identical to TRBD1. The V gene end was trimmed by 6 bases and the J gene end by 2 bases; junction bases not matched to a gene: 4. Germline V CDR1 and CDR2: MNHNS, SASEGT. The CDR3 sequence is 13 residues long. CDR3 nucleotide sequence: TGTGCCAGCAGCAGACAGGGCCCCTACGAGCAGTACTTC. Translating it yields CASSRQGPYEQYF.

The rearrangement links TRBV6-1 to TRBJ1-2, with a possible D match to TRBD1 (5 bases). V was clipped by 11 bases and J by 7 bases, with 17 bases between them. The CDR3 has 12 amino acids. Germline CDR1 reads MNHNS; CDR2 reads SASEGT. CDR3 in amino acids: CASTPRVGGYTF. The DNA of the CDR3 is TGTGCCTCCACCCCCAGGGTAGGTGGCTACACCTTC.

Comment on this clone: The sample holds other DNA sequences that translate to the same CDR3. The rearrangement joins TRBV19 to TRBJ2-3, with D possibly TRBD2 on 6 matching bases. The CDR3 totals 13 residues. V lost 1 base to trimming and J lost 4 bases, with 6 bases between them. CDR1 and CDR2 from the germline V gene are LNHDA and SQIVND (reference sequence). The CDR3 here is CASSIGRADTQYF. CDR3 sequence (DNA): TGTGCCAGTAGTATAGGGAGGGCAGATACGCAGTATTTT. The whole variable domain, filled in from reference TRBV19 and TRBJ2-3, reads DGGITQSPKYLFRKEGQNVTLSCEQNLNHDAMYWYRQDPGQGLRLIYYSQIVNDFQKGDIAEGYSVSREKKESFPLTVTSAQKNPTAFYLCASSIGRADTQYFGPGTRLTVL.

This chain connects TRBV30 to TRBJ1-5, with D possibly TRBD1 on 5 matching bases. There are 15 residues in the CDR3. The V end lost 1 base, the J end lost 4 bases, and 14 bases lay between the germline ends. The germline gives CDR1 GTSNPN, CDR2 SVGIG (reference sequence). CDR3 amino acids: CAWSGGGLANQPQHF. CDR3 in DNA: TGTGCCTGGAGTGGTGGGGGACTGGCGAATCAGCCCCAGCATTTT. Supplemented by reference TRBV30 and TRBJ1-5, the full variable domain reads SQTIHQWPATLVQPVGSPLSLECTVEGTSNPNLYWYRQAAGRGLQLLFYSVGIGQISSEVPQNLSASRPQDRQFILSSKKLLLSDSGFYLCAWSGGGLANQPQHFGDGTRLSIL.

This clone was counted between two and nine times. This sequence joins TRBV7-9 and TRBJ2-2, with D perhaps TRBD2 (6 bases). This CDR3 is 16 amino acids long. Trimming removed 2 bases from V and 6 bases from J, with 16 bases in between. Germline CDR1 SEHNR, CDR2 FQNEAQ (reference sequence). For the CDR3, the DNA is TGTGCCAGCAGCTTAAGGAGCGCTAGCGCTGCCGGGGAGCTGTTTTTT. Amino acid sequence: CASSLRSASAAGELFF.

This clone was observed once. This rearrangement joins TRBV18 to TRBJ2-7; D is unresolved. CDR1 and CDR2 from the germline V gene are KGHSH and LQKENI. The CDR3 has 12 amino acids. The V end was cut by 2 bases, the J end by 3 bases, with 5 bases between. In DNA, the CDR3 is TGTGCCAGCTCACCAGCGTTCTACGAGCAGTACTTC. It translates to CASSPAFYEQYF.

A single count supports this clone. The V call is TRBV29-1, the J call TRBJ2-5; D is ambiguous. Trimming removed 6 bases from V and 1 base from J, with 9 bases in between. CDR3 size: 12 residues. The germline CDR1 and CDR2 sequences are SQVTM and ANQGSEA. CDR3 region: CSVTPVQETQYF. DNA for the CDR3: TGCAGCGTCACTCCCGTCCAAGAGACCCAGTACTTC.

This clone was recorded a few times. J is TRBJ1-2 and V is TRBV10-1; D is unclear. CDR3 length equals 15 residues. Germline CDR1 WNHNN, CDR2 SYGVQD (reference sequence). V gave up 0 bases and J gave up 7 bases, with 15 bases separating them. As DNA, the CDR3 is TGCGCCAGCAGTGAGTCGATGTCGGGGAGAGGTGGCTACACCTTC. Its translation is CASSESMSGRGGYTF.